These 30 T cell receptor beta chains originate from one sample sequenced in a study of cytomegalovirus exposure and HLA in healthy donors. The PCR had 60 Vbeta and 13 Jbeta primers. TCRdb keeps only in-frame clones here, not all; method: immunoSEQ multiplex PCR. The data contain roughly 150,000 clones, about four fifths of them singletons. Sequencing was done on a sample of PBMCs. All receptors derive from a woman in her thirties or forties in good health and CMV-seropositive.

The V call is TRBV5-1, the J call TRBJ2-1; 10 bases agree with TRBD2. The J segment lost 6 bases and the V segment lost 4 bases, leaving 7 bases of the junction unmatched. This CDR3 spans 15 amino acids. The germline gives CDR1 SGHRS, CDR2 YFSETQ. In nucleotides, the CDR3 is TGCGCCAGCAGCCCTGGGACTAGCGCTTCCAATGAGCAGTTCTTC. Translated: CASSPGTSASNEQFF.

J is TRBJ2-5 and V is TRBV10-3; maybe TRBD2 (6 bases). V dropped 6 bases and J dropped 4 bases, with 15 bases sitting between them. CDR1 is ENHRY and CDR2 is SYGVKD in the germline V gene. The CDR3 loop spans 14 amino acids. The CDR3 DNA sequence: TGTGCCATCAGAGATAATACTAGCAGAGAGACCCAGTACTTC. It is translated as CAIRDNTSRETQYF.

This clone was observed a few times. The chain has TRBV7-2 and TRBJ1-5; 9 bases are shared with TRBD1. The V segment lost 1 base and the J segment 9 bases; nucleotides outside the gene matches: 7. Looked up from germline, CDR1 is SGHTA and CDR2 is FQGNSA. The CDR3 is 15 residues long. The CDR3 here is CASSLEGTGYGPQHF. CDR3 DNA: TGTGCCAGCAGCTTAGAAGGGACAGGGTATGGGCCCCAGCATTTT.

The genes are TRBV5-6 and TRBJ1-6, with 8 bases lining up with TRBD1. Trimming took 3 bases from V and 6 from J; bases not matched to a gene: 8. The CDR3 runs to 16 residues. From germline, CDR1 is SGHDT and CDR2 YYEEEE. CDR3 sequence reads: CASSSTGEWVNSPLHF. The CDR3 bases are TGTGCCAGCAGCTCGACAGGGGAATGGGTTAATTCACCCCTCCACTTT. Full variable domain (rest looked up from reference TRBV5-6 and TRBJ1-6): DAGVTQSPTHLIKTRGQQVTLRCSPKSGHDTVSWYQQALGQGPQFIFQYYEEEERQRGNFPDRFSGHQFPNYSSELNVNALLLGDSALYLCASSSTGEWVNSPLHFGNGTRLTVT.

With respect to this clone: One end of the junction fails to match germline, which may point to a read error. The chain employs TRBV4-2 and TRBJ1-1; 10 bases are a match to TRBD1. The CDR3 runs 15 residues. Germline V gene sequence: CDR1 LGHNA, CDR2 YNFKEQ. The CDR3 nucleotides are TGTACCAGCAGCCAAGTCGGACAGGGGGACACTGAAGCTTTCTTT. Its protein is CTSSQVGQGDTEAFF.

The gene calls are TRBV18 and TRBJ2-5; D gene unclear. This CDR3 has 12 residues. V was shortened by 2 bases and J by 5 bases, with 6 bases between the two germline ends. Germline V gives CDR1 KGHSH, CDR2 LQKENI. This CDR3 is CASSPIMETQYF. The CDR3 bases are TGTGCCAGCTCACCAATCATGGAGACCCAGTACTTC.

This chain connects TRBV7-3 to TRBJ1-4; the D gene is possibly TRBD1 (5 bases). With 0 bases removed from V and 3 bases from J, the gap between germline ends came to 8 bases. The length of the CDR3 is 15 residues. Germline V gene data show CDR1 as SGHTA and CDR2 as FQGTGA. The CDR3 DNA reads TGTGCCAGCAGCTTAACGGGGGGGGCTAATGAAAAACTGTTTTTT. This codes for CASSLTGGANEKLFF.

The chain joins TRBV6-1 to TRBJ1-1; no reliable D call. Germline values: CDR1 MNHNS, CDR2 SASEGT. The length of the CDR3 is 13 residues. The V and J ends lost 10 bases and 5 bases respectively, with 17 bases between them. The CDR3 is CATSTRLGTEAFF. The CDR3 nucleotides read TGTGCCACCTCGACTCGGCTGGGTACTGAAGCTTTCTTT.

This clone was recorded only once. This rearrangement joins TRBV11-2 to TRBJ1-4, with 7 bases lining up with TRBD1. After removal of 5 bases from V and 8 bases from J, the junction contained 14 bases not matched to a gene. This CDR3 is built from 16 residues. Germline-derived CDR1 and CDR2 are SGHAT and FQNNGV. CDR3 sequence: CASSTVAGGWGEKLFF. The DNA for the CDR3 is TGTGCCAGCAGCACCGTTGCAGGGGGGTGGGGGGAAAAACTGTTTTTT.

The chain is built from TRBV5-1 and TRBJ1-2; 9 bases are shared with TRBD1. Trimming at V came to 1 base and at J to 3 bases, leaving 7 bases not matched to a gene. CDR3 length equals 16 residues. Germline values: CDR1 SGHRS, CDR2 YFSETQ. CDR3: CASSLPTTGGHYGYTF. CDR3 coding DNA: TGCGCCAGCAGCTTGCCCACTACAGGGGGCCACTATGGCTACACCTTC.

V is TRBV19 and J is TRBJ1-3; D not certain. CDR1 and CDR2 from the germline V gene are LNHDA and SQIVND (reference sequence). Between the trimmed V and J ends, which lost 10 bases and 4 bases, there was a span of 26 bases. This CDR3 region has 17 residues. The CDR3 loop reads CATKKTFRGGLGNTIYF. The CDR3 coding sequence is TGTGCCACCAAGAAGACTTTCCGGGGTGGGCTCGGAAACACCATATATTTT. The whole variable domain, remainder taken from reference TRBV19 and TRBJ1-3, is DGGITQSPKYLFRKEGQNVTLSCEQNLNHDAMYWYRQDPGQGLRLIYYSQIVNDFQKGDIAEGYSVSREKKESFPLTVTSAQKNPTAFYLCATKKTFRGGLGNTIYFGEGSWLTVV.

CDR3 in amino acids: CASHLAARGDTQYF. The CDR3 DNA sequence: TGTGCCAGTCACCTAGCGGCTAGGGGAGATACGCAGTATTTT. The chain employs TRBV6-1 and TRBJ2-3, with 7 bases identical to TRBD2. This CDR3 has 14 residues. Per germline, CDR1 MNHNS and CDR2 SASEGT. Germline trimming cut 9 bases from V and 5 bases from J; bases unmatched to any gene: 11.

V and J are TRBV5-4 and TRBJ2-1; TRBD2 matches 7 bases. Germline V gene data show CDR1 as SGHNT and CDR2 as YYREEE (reference sequence). After removal of 4 bases from V and 4 bases from J, the junction contained 8 bases not matched to a gene. CDR3 length: 15 amino acids. CDR3 loop: CASSREASVYNEQFF. The DNA of the CDR3 is TGTGCCAGCAGCCGGGAGGCTAGTGTTTACAATGAGCAGTTCTTC.

The chain carries TRBV15 and TRBJ2-7, with TRBD1 matching 9 bases. Losses at the gene ends were 3 bases for V and 4 bases for J; bases not matched to a gene: 10. This CDR3 region has 16 residues. The germline gives CDR1 LNHNV, CDR2 YYDKDF (reference sequence). The CDR3, as DNA: TGTGCCACCAGCAGCCCCGTCGGACAGGGGACATACGAGCAGTACTTC. As protein: CATSSPVGQGTYEQYF.

The gene calls are TRBV6-5 and TRBJ1-5; the match to TRBD1 covers 10 bases. V was pared by 5 bases and J by 7 bases, with 8 bases of the junction left unmatched. The CDR3 runs 15 residues. Per germline, CDR1 MNHEY and CDR2 SVGAGI. CDR3: CASSKTGGVEQPQHF. The DNA for the CDR3 is TGTGCCAGCAGTAAGACAGGGGGCGTAGAGCAGCCCCAGCATTTT.

This clone occurred a few times. The chain recombines TRBV7-2 with TRBJ2-5, with D perhaps TRBD2 (6 bases). The CDR3 contains 13 residues. Germline lookup yields CDR1 SGHTA and CDR2 FQGNSA. V was clipped by 4 bases and J by 7 bases, with 13 bases between them. CDR3 sequence (DNA): TGTGCCAGCAGCTACCTTTTGGAGGGGACCCAGTACTTC. This encodes CASSYLLEGTQYF.

The V call is TRBV5-4, the J call TRBJ2-5, with 7 bases matching TRBD1. J was trimmed by 1 base and V by 4 bases; bases with no gene match: 4. The germline V gene encodes CDR1 SGHNT and CDR2 YYREEE (reference sequence). CDR3 length: 14 residues. In DNA form, the CDR3 reads TGTGCCAGCAGCACGGGGACAGTCCAAGAGACCCAGTACTTC. Residues: CASSTGTVQETQYF.

J is TRBJ2-7 and V is TRBV30; D uncertain. Between the trimmed V and J ends, which lost 5 bases and 7 bases, there was a span of 9 bases. Germline CDR1 is GTSNPN and CDR2 is SVGIG (reference sequence). This CDR3 spans 10 amino acids. CDR3 protein: CAWGRGEQYF. The CDR3 DNA reads as TGTGCCTGGGGCCGTGGTGAGCAGTACTTC. The complete variable domain, with remaining parts taken from reference TRBV30 and TRBJ2-7, reads SQTIHQWPATLVQPVGSPLSLECTVEGTSNPNLYWYRQAAGRGLQLLFYSVGIGQISSEVPQNLSASRPQDRQFILSSKKLLLSDSGFYLCAWGRGEQYFGPGTRLTVT.

This clone was observed a single time. CDR3 sequence: CASSVGGDSYEQYF. CDR3 nucleotides: TGTGCCAGCAGCGTAGGGGGAGATTCCTACGAGCAGTACTTC. The chain uses TRBV9 and TRBJ2-5; TRBD2 might be the D (5 bases). The J call may be mistaken, given a closer DNA end match to TRBJ2-7. The CDR3 has 14 amino acids. Germline CDR1 is SGDLS and CDR2 is YYNGEE.

The rearrangement uses TRBV7-3 and TRBJ2-2; the D gene is possibly TRBD1 (5 bases). V gave up 5 bases and J gave up 3 bases, with 13 bases separating them. The germline V gene has CDR1 SGHTA and CDR2 FQGTGA. The CDR3 is 15 residues long. CDR3 sequence: CASSQGPRDTGELFF. In DNA form, the CDR3 reads TGTGCCAGCAGCCAGGGCCCTAGGGACACCGGGGAGCTGTTTTTT.

The gene calls are TRBV28 and TRBJ2-7, with TRBD2 as a possible D gene (5 bases). The CDR3 length is 13 residues. Deletions cut 6 bases from V and 4 bases from J, with 13 bases between. In germline, CDR1 is MDHEN, CDR2 SYDVKM. The CDR3 DNA reads as TGTGCCAGCAGCCGGCACGGAGGTTACGAGCAGTACTTC. Amino acids: CASSRHGGYEQYF.

This rearrangement joins TRBV2 to TRBJ2-7, with D maybe TRBD2 (6 bases). This CDR3 is 12 amino acids long. With 4 bases removed from V and 5 bases from J, the gap between germline ends came to 9 bases. Germline V lookup: CDR1 SNHLY, CDR2 FYNNEI. The CDR3 DNA reads as TGTGCCAGCAGTGTACTAGCTGACGAGCAGTACTTC. Protein: CASSVLADEQYF. The variable domain in full, with the rest retrieved from reference TRBV2 and TRBJ2-7, is EPEVTQTPSHQVTQMGQEVILRCVPISNHLYFYWYRQILGQKVEFLVSFYNNEISEKSEIFDDQFSVERPDGSNFTLKIRSTKLEDSAMYFCASSVLADEQYFGPGTRLTVT.

The rearrangement uses TRBV7-9 and TRBJ1-3; D remains unclear. The CDR3 totals 15 residues. CDR1 is SEHNR, CDR2 FQNEAQ, per germline (reference sequence). Trimming took off 1 base at V and 3 bases at J, with 10 bases between the two ends. CDR3 loop: CASSLGGSFGNTIYF. CDR3 bases: TGTGCCAGCAGCTTAGGAGGGTCTTTTGGAAACACCATATATTTT.

A few counts support this clone. The rearrangement uses TRBV30 and TRBJ1-2; the match to TRBD1 covers 8 bases. V trimming: 3 bases; J trimming: 4 bases; junction bases outside the gene matches: 7. Germline V gene sequence: CDR1 GTSNPN, CDR2 SVGIG (reference sequence). CDR3 length: 14 residues. The CDR3 sequence: CAWSVDRGLYGYTF. The DNA of the CDR3 is TGTGCCTGGAGCGTTGACAGGGGCCTCTATGGCTACACCTTC.

This clone was seen a handful of times. The CDR3 DNA sequence: TGTGCCAGCAGCTTGGCCTTTGAGACAGGGCAAGACGAGCAGTACTTC. This translates into CASSLAFETGQDEQYF. This rearrangement joins TRBV5-4 to TRBJ2-7, with TRBD1 identical over 7 bases. V gave up 0 bases and J gave up 5 bases; unmatched junction bases: 11. The CDR3 extends over 16 amino acids. Per the germline V gene, CDR1 is SGHNT and CDR2 is YYREEE (reference sequence). The full variable domain, completed using reference TRBV5-4 and TRBJ2-7, is ETGVTQSPTHLIKTRGQQVTLRCSSQSGHNTVSWYQQALGQGPQFIFQYYREEENGRGNFPPRFSGLQFPNYSSELNVNALELDDSALYLCASSLAFETGQDEQYFGPGTRLTVT.

This clone was counted a few times. The V call is TRBV20-1, the J call TRBJ2-7, with no clear D. The V end lost 3 bases, the J end lost 6 bases, and 9 bases lay between the germline ends. CDR1 is DFQATT, CDR2 SNEGSKA, per germline (reference sequence). The CDR3 has 11 amino acids. The CDR3 sequence: CSASPGGEQYF. The CDR3 DNA reads TGCAGTGCTAGCCCGGGTGGCGAGCAGTACTTC.

The gene calls are TRBV29-1 and TRBJ2-5; D possibly corresponds to TRBD2 (6 bases). With the DNA end fitting TRBJ2-7 better, the J assignment may be wrong. The germline gives CDR1 SQVTM, CDR2 ANQGSEA. This CDR3 contains 15 residues. CDR3 in DNA: TGCAGCGTTGAAAATCCGGGAGACGGTCGCTACGAGCAGTACTTC. Protein: CSVENPGDGRYEQYF.

The chain couples TRBV9 to TRBJ2-3; weak D call: TRBD1 (5 bases). Germline V gene sequence: CDR1 SGDLS, CDR2 YYNGEE. V lost 1 base, J lost 4 bases, and 10 bases lay in between. The CDR3 has 14 residues. The CDR3 coding sequence is TGTGCCAGCAGCGTACAGGGTCCGGCAGATACGCAGTATTTT. Residues: CASSVQGPADTQYF. The full variable domain, completed using reference TRBV9 and TRBJ2-3, is DSGVTQTPKHLITATGQRVTLRCSPRSGDLSVYWYQQSLDQGLQFLIQYYNGEERAKGNILERFSAQQFPDLHSELNLSSLELGDSALYFCASSVQGPADTQYFGPGTRLTVL.

The chain combines TRBV28 with TRBJ1-5; D remains unclear. CDR1 MDHEN and CDR2 SYDVKM come from the germline V gene. V lost 10 bases and J 3 bases, leaving 10 bases between the germline ends. The CDR3 has 12 amino acids. CDR3 protein: CANSQSNQPQHF. Here the CDR3 DNA reads TGTGCCAACTCACAGTCCAATCAGCCCCAGCATTTT.

The chain uses TRBV2 and TRBJ2-2; TRBD2 matches 11 bases. The V gene's germline CDR1 is SNHLY and CDR2 FYNNEI. The CDR3 spans 14 residues. Trimming at V came to 6 bases and at J to 9 bases, leaving 6 bases not matched to a gene. The CDR3 bases are TGTGCCAGCAGAAGACTAGCGGGGCGCCGGGAGCTGTTTTTT. This sequence encodes CASRRLAGRRELFF. The complete variable domain, with remaining parts taken from reference TRBV2 and TRBJ2-2, reads EPEVTQTPSHQVTQMGQEVILRCVPISNHLYFYWYRQILGQKVEFLVSFYNNEISEKSEIFDDQFSVERPDGSNFTLKIRSTKLEDSAMYFCASRRLAGRRELFFGEGSRLTVL.